Included here is one TCR beta chain sequence, with context. Antigen unknown. In the PCR, 60 Vbeta and 13 Jbeta primers were used. Clones were read by immunoSEQ multiplex PCR, and TCRdb kept only the in-frame ones, dropping some. This table holds over 65,000 clones. This specimen belongs to a study of cytomegalovirus exposure and HLA in healthy donors. The study, taken as a whole, reports: Earlier analysis found most TCR beta V segments productive about 87% or about 30% of the time. Specific recognition of CMV antigens was confirmed in vitro for a few chains (all CMV-associated).

Germline V gene sequence: CDR1 SNHLY, CDR2 FYNNEI. This CDR3 region has 14 residues. V was clipped by 7 bases and J by 4 bases; unmatched bases: 6. The source of this sequence is a woman aged 25 to 39 in good health and CMV-seronegative. The gene calls are TRBV2 and TRBJ2-5; 10 bases align to TRBD2. Source material: PBMCs. CDR3 DNA: TGTGCCAGCACCTTAGCGGGAGGCGGAGAGACCCAGTACTTC. Protein sequence: CASTLAGGGETQYF.